The source of this TCR beta chain is a study of beta chain features in type 1 diabetes. Germline CDR1 SGHTS, CDR2 YDEGEE. CDR3 length: 16 amino acids. The J segment lost 2 bases and the V segment lost 4 bases, leaving 10 bases of the junction unmatched. The whole isolated RNA underwent reverse transcription, so sequencing captured expressed TCRB transcripts. Sequencing was performed with immunoSEQ multiplex PCR; in TCRdb, only in-frame clones are kept and a portion is missing. This sample has approximately 340,000 clones, with more than 13% found just once. This rearrangement joins TRBV5-8 to TRBJ2-3; 7 positions match TRBD1. Input material: naive CD4+ T cells from blood. The sequence was collected from a woman in her late teens or twenties in good health. DNA of the CDR3: TGTGCCAGCAGCCCGAGAGAAGGACAGGCCACAGATACGCAGTATTTT. It specifies CASSPREGQATDTQYF. The whole variable domain, filled in from reference TRBV5-8 and TRBJ2-3, reads EAGVTQSPTHLIKTRGQQATLRCSPISGHTSVYWYQQALGLGLQFLLWYDEGEERNRGNFPPRFSGRQFPNYSSELNVNALELEDSALYLCASSPREGQATDTQYFGPGTRLTVL.